A single sample is the source of the 21 T cell receptor beta chains below, sequenced in a study of preoperative IRX-2 immunotherapy in early breast cancer. Indicated treatment: preoperative locoregional IRX-2 cytokine immunotherapy. The assay was immunoSEQ multiplex PCR, and TCRdb's table has in-frame clones only and misses some. The sample shows some 35,000 clones, roughly four fifths of them seen only once. The sequencing used lymph node tissue, collected after IRX-2 immunotherapy. Source of these receptors: a human donor with breast cancer.

The DNA for the CDR3 is TGTGCCAGCAGAGGGGACAGGCTAGGCACAGATACGCAGTATTTT. This codes for CASRGDRLGTDTQYF. V and J are TRBV6-8 and TRBJ2-3, with 8 bases identical to TRBD1. Losses at the gene ends were 6 bases for V and 1 base for J; bases not matched to a gene: 6. Germline lookup yields CDR1 MNHGY and CDR2 SAAAGT. The CDR3 has 15 amino acids.

This chain connects TRBV19 to TRBJ2-3; 8 bases match TRBD2. Germline V gene data show CDR1 as LNHDA and CDR2 as SQIVND (reference sequence). V lost 3 bases and J lost 2; bases outside the gene matches: 4. The CDR3 is made up of 15 amino acids. The CDR3 DNA reads TGTGCCAGTAGTATCTTCGGGGGGGACACAGATACGCAGTATTTT. It is translated as CASSIFGGDTDTQYF.

This chain uses TRBV7-7 with TRBJ1-2; no reliable D call. V lost 4 bases, J lost 7 bases, and 19 bases lay in between. Germline lookup yields CDR1 SSHAT and CDR2 FNYEAQ (reference sequence). This CDR3 is built from 15 residues. CDR3 region: CASSSRRQAIGGYTF. CDR3 nucleotide sequence: TGTGCCAGCAGCTCGAGGCGACAAGCCATAGGTGGCTACACCTTC.

The chain joins TRBV7-1 to TRBJ1-5; D might be TRBD1 (5 bases). TRBV7-1 is noted as an ORF with a role that remains uncertain. V was pared by 5 bases and J by 9 bases, with 14 bases between. The CDR3 totals 13 residues. The CDR3, as DNA: TGTGCCAGCAGCGTGGGACGGGACGGGCCCCAGCATTTT. Its protein product is CASSVGRDGPQHF.

There are a few counts of this clone. The genes are TRBV19 and TRBJ2-3; D is ambiguous. V was cut by 6 bases and J by 5 bases, with 6 bases left in between. This CDR3 has 11 amino acids. Looked up from germline, CDR1 is LNHDA and CDR2 is SQIVND (reference sequence). For the CDR3, the DNA is TGTGCCAGTAGGAACAGAGATACGCAGTATTTT. Residues: CASRNRDTQYF.

This chain links TRBV6-8 with TRBJ1-5, with D unresolved. With 6 bases removed from V and 2 bases from J, the gap between germline ends came to 20 bases. The CDR3 sequence is 17 residues long. Germline V CDR1 and CDR2: MNHGY, SAAAGT. The CDR3 spells CASSRPLQPGGNQPQHF. The DNA of the CDR3 is TGTGCCAGCAGCCGACCCCTACAGCCTGGGGGCAATCAGCCCCAGCATTTT.

This clone was observed a few times. The chain combines TRBV28 with TRBJ1-3; 7 nucleotides agree with TRBD1. V gave up 8 bases and J gave up 3 bases; unmatched junction bases: 7. The CDR3 is 14 residues long. The germline gives CDR1 MDHEN, CDR2 SYDVKM. The CDR3 region is CASLGGPLGNTIYF. The DNA for the CDR3 is TGTGCCAGCTTAGGGGGCCCACTTGGAAACACCATATATTTT.

This clone has more than one count but fewer than ten. V and J are TRBV28 and TRBJ2-1; D perhaps matches TRBD2 (5 bases). V was pared by 5 bases and J by 4 bases, with 15 bases between. The CDR3 sequence is 15 residues long. Germline values: CDR1 MDHEN, CDR2 SYDVKM. The CDR3 nucleotides are TGTGCCAGCAGTGGACGGGGAATACTGTACAATGAGCAGTTCTTC. It encodes CASSGRGILYNEQFF.

This rearrangement joins TRBV28 to TRBJ2-7; 8 bases line up with TRBD1. The CDR3 loop spans 15 amino acids. The germline gives CDR1 MDHEN, CDR2 SYDVKM. With V trimmed by 6 bases and J by 1 base, 8 bases remained unmatched. This chain's CDR3 is CASRRTNRGSYEQYF. DNA of the CDR3: TGTGCCAGCAGAAGAACCAACAGGGGGTCCTACGAGCAGTACTTC.

This rearrangement joins TRBV28 to TRBJ2-1, with D possibly TRBD1 on 9 matching bases. Germline CDR1 MDHEN, CDR2 SYDVKM. V was trimmed by 7 bases and J by 7 bases, leaving 20 bases between them. The CDR3 is 15 residues long. CDR3 loop: CASMRGDRVPNEQFF. In DNA, the CDR3 is TGTGCCAGCATGCGGGGGGACAGGGTCCCTAATGAGCAGTTCTTC.

CDR3 sequence (DNA): TGTGCCAGCTCACCAGAGGAGACGAAGACCCAGTACTTC. Translation gives CASSPEETKTQYF. The genes are TRBV18 and TRBJ2-5; D not certain. CDR1 and CDR2 from the germline V gene are KGHSH and LQKENI. Between the trimmed V and J ends, which lost 2 bases and 6 bases, there was a span of 10 bases. The CDR3 has 13 residues.

The chain has TRBV7-1 and TRBJ2-5; possible D gene TRBD2, 6 bases. TRBV7-1 is an open reading frame, and its role is uncertain. V was trimmed by 5 bases and J by 9 bases, leaving 16 bases between them. This CDR3 is 13 amino acids long. CDR3 protein: CASSQDSRDSQYF. In DNA form, the CDR3 reads TGTGCCAGCAGCCAAGATAGTAGGGACTCCCAGTACTTC.

The chain recombines TRBV18 with TRBJ2-3, with D perhaps given as TRBD1 or TRBD2 (5 bases each). CDR1 is KGHSH and CDR2 is LQKENI in the germline V gene. Trimming cost V 0 bases and J 4 bases, with 5 bases left between them. There are 13 residues in the CDR3. CDR3 residues: CASSPPGADTQYF. The CDR3 nucleotides are TGTGCCAGCTCACCACCGGGGGCAGATACGCAGTATTTT.

The CDR3 here is CAWSSPGGKTTPLHF. In DNA, the CDR3 is TGTGCCTGGAGTAGCCCTGGAGGGAAGACGACACCCCTCCACTTT. The genes are TRBV30 and TRBJ1-6, with D unresolved. Germline assignment: CDR1 GTSNPN and CDR2 SVGIG (reference sequence). The V gene lost 2 bases and the J gene lost 11 bases, with 19 bases spanning the gap. The CDR3 covers 15 residues.

This clone was detected only once. The chain links TRBV7-1 to TRBJ2-3; D is tentatively TRBD1 or TRBD2 (5 bases each). TRBV7-1 belongs to the ORF category, with a function that is uncertain. The CDR3 contains 13 residues. V dropped 5 bases and J dropped 14 bases, with 20 bases sitting between them. The CDR3 DNA follows: TGTGCCAGCAGCCTAGGTGGGCAGGGAGTTCTGTATTTT. Protein sequence: CASSLGGQGVLYF.

The CDR3 region has the DNA TGTGCCAGCAGCTTGGGGCTTGGGGGCGCGGGCACTGAAGCTTTCTTT. Translation: CASSLGLGGAGTEAFF. V usage is TRBV11-3 and J usage is TRBJ1-1, with D maybe TRBD1 (6 bases). The V end lost 3 bases, the J end lost 4 bases, and 18 bases lay between the germline ends. This CDR3 is built from 16 residues. Germline V gene data show CDR1 as SGHNT and CDR2 as YENEEA.

The chain couples TRBV11-3 to TRBJ2-1, with 9 bases lining up with TRBD1. J was trimmed by 6 bases and V by 1 base; bases with no gene match: 10. The CDR3 has 17 amino acids. Per germline, CDR1 SGHNT and CDR2 YENEEA. The chain's CDR3 is CASSLVGGTGTRNEQFF. The CDR3 DNA sequence: TGTGCCAGCAGCTTAGTTGGTGGGACAGGGACGCGCAATGAGCAGTTCTTC.

The J gene is TRBJ1-1, the V gene TRBV7-7, with D possibly TRBD1 on 5 matching bases. V was shortened by 2 bases and J by 4 bases, with 11 bases between the two germline ends. CDR1 SSHAT and CDR2 FNYEAQ come from the germline V gene (reference sequence). There are 14 residues in the CDR3. CDR3 in amino acids: CASSLPGLSTEAFF. In DNA form, the CDR3 reads TGTGCCAGCAGCTTACCAGGGCTATCCACTGAAGCTTTCTTT.

The chain employs TRBV22-1 and TRBJ2-1; no DNA check was done on the table's D call, TRBD2. TRBV22-1 counts as a pseudogene. The CDR3 totals 12 residues. The CDR3 protein is CATAERDDEQFF. The CDR3 coding sequence is TGTGCCACCGCGGAGCGGGACGATGAGCAGTTCTTC.

The chain has TRBV28 and TRBJ1-2; unclear D gene. CDR1 is MDHEN, CDR2 SYDVKM, per germline. This CDR3 comprises 14 residues. The ends were cut back, 4 bases at V and 2 bases at J, with 11 bases in the middle. The CDR3 sequence: CASSSFNGNYGYTF. The DNA for the CDR3 is TGTGCCAGCAGTTCTTTTAATGGCAACTATGGCTACACCTTC.

This clone appeared once. The V gene is TRBV6-8, the J gene TRBJ2-2; D is possibly TRBD2 (6 bases). The CDR3 contains 12 residues. Germline CDR1 reads MNHGY; CDR2 reads SAAAGT. The ends were cut back, 2 bases at V and 8 bases at J, with 6 bases in the middle. CDR3 amino acids: CASSYGRGELFF. CDR3 bases: TGTGCCAGCAGTTACGGGAGGGGGGAGCTGTTTTTT.